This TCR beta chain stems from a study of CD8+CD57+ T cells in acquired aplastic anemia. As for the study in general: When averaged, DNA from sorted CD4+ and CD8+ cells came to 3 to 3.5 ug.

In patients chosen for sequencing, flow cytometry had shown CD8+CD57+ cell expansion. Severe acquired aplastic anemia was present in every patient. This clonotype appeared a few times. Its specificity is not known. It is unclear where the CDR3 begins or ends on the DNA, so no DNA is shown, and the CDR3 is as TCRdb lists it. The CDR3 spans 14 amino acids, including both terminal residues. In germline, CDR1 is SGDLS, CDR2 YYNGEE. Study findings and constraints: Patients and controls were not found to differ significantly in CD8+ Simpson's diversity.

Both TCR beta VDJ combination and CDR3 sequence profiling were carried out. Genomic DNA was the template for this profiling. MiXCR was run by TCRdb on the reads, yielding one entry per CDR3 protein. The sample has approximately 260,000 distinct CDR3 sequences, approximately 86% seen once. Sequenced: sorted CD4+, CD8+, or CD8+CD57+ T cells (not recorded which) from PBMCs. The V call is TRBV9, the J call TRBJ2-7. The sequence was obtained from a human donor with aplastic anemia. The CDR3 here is CASSVGSDTQYFDV.